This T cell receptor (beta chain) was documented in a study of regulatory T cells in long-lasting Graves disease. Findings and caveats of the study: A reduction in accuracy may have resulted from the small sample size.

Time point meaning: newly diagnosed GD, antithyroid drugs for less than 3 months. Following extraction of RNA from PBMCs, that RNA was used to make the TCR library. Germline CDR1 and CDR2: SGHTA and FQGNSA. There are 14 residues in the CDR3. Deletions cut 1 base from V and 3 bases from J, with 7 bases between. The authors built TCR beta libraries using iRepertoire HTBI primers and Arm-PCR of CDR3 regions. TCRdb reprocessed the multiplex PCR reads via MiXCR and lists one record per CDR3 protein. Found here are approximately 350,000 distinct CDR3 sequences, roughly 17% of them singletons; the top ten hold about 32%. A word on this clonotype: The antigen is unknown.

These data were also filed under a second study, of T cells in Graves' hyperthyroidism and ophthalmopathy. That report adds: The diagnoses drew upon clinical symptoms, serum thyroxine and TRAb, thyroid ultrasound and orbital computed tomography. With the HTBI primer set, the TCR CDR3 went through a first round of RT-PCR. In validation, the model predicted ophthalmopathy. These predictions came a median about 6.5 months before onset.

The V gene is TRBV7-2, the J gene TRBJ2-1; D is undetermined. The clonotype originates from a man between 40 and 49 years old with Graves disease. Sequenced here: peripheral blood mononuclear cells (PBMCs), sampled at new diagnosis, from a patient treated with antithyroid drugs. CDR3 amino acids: CASSLDHNYNEQFF. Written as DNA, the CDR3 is TGTGCCAGCAGCTTAGACCACAACTACAATGAGCAGTTCTTC.